This TCR beta chain appears in the sequencing data of a study of T cell responses to AZD1222 COVID-19 vaccine (dated by TCRdb to the early 2020s). In terms of the full investigation: Because spike-specific TCR depth and breadth did not differ between the two schedules, AZD1222 recipients who got a second dose at roughly 4 weeks were pooled with those who got a second dose at roughly 12 weeks. Trial participants were enrolled into age subgroups of 18-55, 56-69 and 70-plus years, which contained about 150, 27 and 61 TCR-sequenced participants, respectively. A total of just over 230 trial participants underwent TCR sequencing, of whom about 210 had received two doses of AZD1222 and around 26 had received two doses of the MenACWY control vaccine.

The study at large found these results: A significant rise in spike-specific TCR breadth and depth was observed after two AZD1222 doses relative to day 0 and relative to MenACWY recipients. Conclusions about previously exposed vaccinees are limited, since just a handful of AZD1222 recipients were seropositive for SARS-CoV-2 at baseline. Participants were mostly white British and included more females than males, and it was suggested by the authors that clonal diversity may have been underestimated. The 56-69-year group was small, and its depth increase did not reach significance, likely because of low power. Reportedly, almost half of the unique spike-specific TCRs recognized epitopes lying outside the regions that are mutated in the B.1.351 and B.1.1.7 variants. CD4 TCRs associated with the vaccine covered the entire spike protein, and the dominant responses were in regions 160-218 and 743-854. Because no day 14 peak-response samples were available, repertoires were characterized only after the peak T cell response.

The time point label here, explained by the study, means: baseline before first vaccination. Vaccinee samples were obtained from the UK trials COV001 and COV002, which included a single-blind randomized controlled phase 2/3 trial of AZD1222 (ChAdOx1 nCoV-19) in healthy adults. For TCRbeta chain sequencing, PBMC samples from trial participants were taken at day 0 and at day 28 after the second dose. The CDR3 regions of human TCRbeta chains were analyzed by immunosequencing. As for the original processing: Repertoire TCRs were checked for matches against a reference library of SARS-CoV-2-specific TCRs that had been generated using the MIRA antigen-specificity platform. Breadth was defined as the fraction of unique TCRs that were SARS-CoV-2-associated. Depth was defined as the fraction of total T cells that were SARS-CoV-2-associated. Each spike-specific TCR was assigned to its reactive spike region and to a CD4 or CD8 class using the MIRA data. Log10-transformed breadth and depth values were compared by one-way ANOVA with Sidak's multiple comparisons tests. Drawn from immuneACCESS, this table holds only the in-frame rearrangements with V and J called that TCRdb kept. Clones are partly lost; checked studies trace under half to an unresolved V gene and leave the rest unexplained. V, J and clone size were drawn from that table, and D and trimming were deduced from the DNA. Recorded for this sample are about 150,000 clones; just over 90% of them occurred a single time. The ten largest clones add up to around 1.9% of the sample.

Measured from the cysteine to the phenylalanine, the CDR3 is 15 residues long. The sequence is cut down to CDR3 DNA, 45 bases in frame from base 1. CDR1 and CDR2 were assigned from the germline V gene (reference sequence) as MNHEY and SMNVEV. The V end gives up 9 bases and the J end 4 bases, leaving 11 bases in the junction not matched to a gene. Note on this clone: What antigen it recognizes has not been identified. Base quality data are lacking; no much larger clone is found one base away.

The receptor's source is an adult in good health. This sequence uses TRBV27 and TRBJ2-1, with 8 bases matching TRBD2. The sequenced sample was peripheral blood, obtained on day 0 of AZD1222 vaccination. The CDR3 in this case is CASTQAGGGYNEQFF. The nucleotide sequence reads TGTGCCAGTACTCAGGCGGGGGGAGGGTACAATGAGCAGTTCTTC.